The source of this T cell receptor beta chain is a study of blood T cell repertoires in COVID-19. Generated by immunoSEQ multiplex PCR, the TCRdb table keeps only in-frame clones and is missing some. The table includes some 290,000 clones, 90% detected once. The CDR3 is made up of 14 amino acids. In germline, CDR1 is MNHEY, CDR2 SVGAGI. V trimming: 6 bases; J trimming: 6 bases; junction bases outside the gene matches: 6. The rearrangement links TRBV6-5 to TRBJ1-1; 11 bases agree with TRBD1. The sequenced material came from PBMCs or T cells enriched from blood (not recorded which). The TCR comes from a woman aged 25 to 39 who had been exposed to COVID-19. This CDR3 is CASSRDRGGSEAFF. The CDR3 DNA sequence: TGTGCCAGCAGCCGGGACAGGGGGGGATCTGAAGCTTTCTTT.